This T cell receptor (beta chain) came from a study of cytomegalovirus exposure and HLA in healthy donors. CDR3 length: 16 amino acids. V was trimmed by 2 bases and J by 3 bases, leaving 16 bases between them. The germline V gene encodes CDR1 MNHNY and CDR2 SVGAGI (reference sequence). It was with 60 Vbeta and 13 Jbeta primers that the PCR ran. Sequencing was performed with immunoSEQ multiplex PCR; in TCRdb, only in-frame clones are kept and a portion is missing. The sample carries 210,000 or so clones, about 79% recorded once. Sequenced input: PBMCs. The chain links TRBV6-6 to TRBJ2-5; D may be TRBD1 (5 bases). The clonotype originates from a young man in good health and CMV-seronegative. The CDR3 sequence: CASSYKAGPTKETQYF. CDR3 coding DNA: TGTGCCAGCAGTTACAAGGCAGGGCCCACTAAAGAGACCCAGTACTTC.